This T cell receptor (beta chain) derives from a study of cytomegalovirus exposure and HLA in healthy donors. The study's findings and limits: For most subjects, TCR beta sequences were reported to predict HLA-A and HLA-B alleles with accuracy. Presence/absence results assume similar sequencing depth per donor, which may not hold.

It was with 60 Vbeta and 13 Jbeta primers that the PCR ran. Only in-frame clones appear in the TCRdb table, and some are missing; sequencing was by immunoSEQ multiplex PCR. In the table there are 110,000 or so clones, roughly 82% of which are singletons. The CDR3 is made up of 16 amino acids. Deletions cut 6 bases from V and 0 bases from J, with 15 bases between. Germline values: CDR1 LNHDA, CDR2 SQIVND (reference sequence). This cohort consisted of healthy bone marrow donors. About this clone: Antigen unknown.

Input material: PBMCs. This receptor was identified in a man aged 18 to 30 in good health and CMV-seropositive. J is TRBJ2-1 and V is TRBV19, with D possibly being TRBD2 (6 bases). The CDR3 nucleotides read TGTGCCAGTAGCACCCCTGGTAGCGGCTCCTACAATGAGCAGTTCTTC. The encoded protein is CASSTPGSGSYNEQFF. Variable domain in full (rest from reference TRBV19 and TRBJ2-1): DGGITQSPKYLFRKEGQNVTLSCEQNLNHDAMYWYRQDPGQGLRLIYYSQIVNDFQKGDIAEGYSVSREKKESFPLTVTSAQKNPTAFYLCASSTPGSGSYNEQFFGPGTRLTVL.